This T cell receptor (beta chain) is drawn from a study of T cell responses to AZD1222 COVID-19 vaccine (dated by TCRdb to the early 2020s). For the wider study: A total of 233 trial participants underwent TCR sequencing, of whom around 200 received two doses of AZD1222 and 26 received two doses of the MenACWY control vaccine. Trial participants were enrolled by age into 18-55, 56-69 and 70-plus year subgroups, with around 150, 28 and 57 TCR-sequenced participants respectively. Overall study outcomes, separate from this receptor: Spike-specific TCR breadth and depth rose significantly after two AZD1222 doses compared with day 0 and with MenACWY recipients. Participants were mostly white British and included more females than males, and it was suggested by the authors that clonal diversity may have been underestimated. Because no day 14 peak-response samples were available, repertoires were characterized only after the peak T cell response. Only a handful of AZD1222 recipients were SARS-CoV-2 seropositive at baseline, limiting conclusions about previously exposed vaccinees. Epitopes outside the regions mutated in the B.1.351 and B.1.1.7 variants were reportedly recognized by nearly half of the unique spike-specific TCRs. The 56-69-year group was small, and its depth increase did not reach significance, likely because of low power. The whole spike protein was spanned by vaccine-associated CD4 TCRs, and dominant responses were seen in regions 160-218 and 743-854.

The sample's time point label is to be understood as: baseline before first vaccination. The intended sense of this specimen's treatment or condition label: meningococcal conjugate vaccine given as trial control. Vaccinee samples came from UK trials COV001 and COV002, including a single-blind randomized controlled phase 2/3 trial of AZD1222 (ChAdOx1 nCoV-19) in healthy adults. Trial participant PBMC samples were collected at day 0 and day 28 after the second dose for TCRbeta chain sequencing. V lost 4 bases and J lost 5 bases, and the count of bases not matched to a germline gene is 4. The germline V gene provides CDR1 MNHEY and CDR2 SVGAGI. Counted from cysteine to phenylalanine, this CDR3 has 13 amino acids. The only DNA kept is the CDR3, 39 bases in frame from the first base. Comment on this clone: Its antigen is still unknown. No clone much larger than this one lies a single base away; base qualities are absent.

The CDR3 regions of human TCRbeta chains were analyzed by immunosequencing. Per the authors' processing: TCRs in the repertoires were matched against a reference library of SARS-CoV-2-specific TCRs that had been generated with the MIRA antigen-specificity platform. Breadth was defined as the fraction of unique TCRs that were SARS-CoV-2-associated. Depth was defined as the fraction of total T cells that were SARS-CoV-2-associated. Using the MIRA data, each spike-specific TCR was assigned both to the spike region to which the TCR was reactive and to a CD4 or CD8 class. Log10-transformed breadth and depth values were compared by one-way ANOVA with Sidak's multiple comparisons tests. In its TCRdb copy, this immuneACCESS table keeps in-frame sequences only and misses some clones. Where compared with another copy, unresolved V genes explain less than half of these, and the others have no known cause. V and J calls and clone size come straight from that table; D and trimming were deduced from the DNA. The sample records about 160,000 clones, 92% of which are singletons. 4% to 5.5% of the sample is taken by the ten largest.

The input for sequencing was peripheral blood, taken on day 0 of MenACWY control vaccination. This sequence uses TRBV6-5 and TRBJ1-2, with 7 central nucleotides matching TRBD1. The sequence derives from an adult in good health. The nucleotides are TGTGCCAGCAGTTCCAGGGGGGGTTATGGCTACACCTTC. The resulting protein is CASSSRGGYGYTF.